This T cell receptor beta chain was recovered during a study of Ad26.COV2.S vaccination and SARS-CoV-2 variants. Broader study findings: Substantial breadth was reported for post-vaccination spike-specific CD8+ and CD4+ T cells. The TCR breadth and depth analyses may have understated or missed part of the total T cell responses. Recipients of either vaccine or placebo displayed similar breadth of non-spike TCRs. Vaccine recipients had higher spike-specific TCR breadth than placebo recipients.

Clones were sequenced by immunoSEQ multiplex PCR, and TCRdb holds only the in-frame ones, with some missing. The sample has around 140,000 clones, about nine tenths seen once. With respect to this clone: The antigen is undetermined.

Losses at the gene ends were 1 base for V and 3 bases for J; bases not matched to a gene: 9. Germline V gene data show CDR1 as LGHNA and CDR2 as YNFKEQ. CDR3 size: 18 residues. The clonotype comes from a human donor who had recovered from COVID-19. The chain joins TRBV4-2 to TRBJ2-1; 10 bases agree with TRBD2. This specimen was peripheral blood, taken after recovery from COVID-19. CDR3 sequence: CASSQGYALAGFYNEQFF. The CDR3 DNA sequence: TGTGCCAGCAGCCAAGGGTACGCACTAGCGGGGTTCTACAATGAGCAGTTCTTC.